These T cell receptor beta chains were read from a single sample in a study of blood T cells in healthy people across ages. TCRdb reprocessed the 5' RACE reads via MiXCR and lists one record per CDR3 protein. The sample contains over 600,000 distinct CDR3 sequences, just over 55% of which appear only once. The sequenced sample consisted of blood. These receptors all stem from a man between 35 and 55 years old in good health. The CDR3 runs from the conserved cysteine through the conserved F or W. A D gene is named only where the DNA matches it firmly. Size is stated for part of the rows, as once, few or many counts, or as a class when the clone is expanded.

D | J | V | size | DNA | CDR3
TRBD1 | TRBJ2-3 | TRBV20-1 | - | TGCAGTGCTTCTCGGACAGGAACAGATACGCAGTATTTT | CSASRTGTDTQYF
- | TRBJ1-1 | TRBV13 | few | TGTGCCAGCCTTGGACAGCCCAACACTGAAGCTTTCTTT | CASLGQPNTEAFF
- | TRBJ2-1 | TRBV9 | - | TGTGCCAGCAGCGTACAAGAGCACAATGAGCAGTTCTTC | CASSVQEHNEQFF
- | TRBJ2-7 | TRBV6-5 | - | TGTGCCAGCAGTTTGGTCAGTCGGGGCAGCGCCTACGAGCAGTACTTC | CASSLVSRGSAYEQYF
- | TRBJ2-7 | TRBV9 | - | TGTGCCAGCAGCGTAGAGTCTGCCAGAGAGCAGTACTTC | CASSVESAREQYF
TRBD2 | TRBJ2-3 | TRBV7-2 | few | TGTGCCAGCAGCTTAGGGCTAGCGGCTAGCACAGATACGCAGTATTTT | CASSLGLAASTDTQYF
- | TRBJ2-7 | TRBV4-3 | few | TGCGCCAGCAGCCAAGAGGCCCTAGGTCTCTACGAGCAGTACTTC | CASSQEALGLYEQYF
TRBD1 | TRBJ2-3 | TRBV4-1 | few | TGCGCCAGCAGCCAAGTTGTGACAGGGGGCTTTTTCACAGATACGCAGTATTTT | CASSQVVTGGFFTDTQYF
TRBD1 | TRBJ2-3 | TRBV7-8 | - | TGTGCCAGCAGCTCCACGCGGGACAGGGGGCGGAGTACGCAGTATTTT | CASSSTRDRGRSTQYF
- | TRBJ2-2 | TRBV7-3 | - | TGTGCCAGCAGCAGTTCCCCGGGCCGGGAGCTGTTTTTT | CASSSSPGRELFF
TRBD2 | TRBJ2-6 | TRBV6-1 | - | TGTGCCAGCAGCCCAGGACTAGCGGGAGAAATTGGTGGGGCCAACGTCCTGACTTTC | CASSPGLAGEIGGANVLTF
TRBD1 | TRBJ2-3 | TRBV6-1 | few | TGTGCCAGCGGGGTGGACAGGAACACAGATACGCAGTATTTT | CASGVDRNTDTQYF
- | TRBJ1-1 | TRBV12-5 | - | TGTGCTAGTGGTTTTAGTGGAAACACTGAAGCTTTCTTT | CASGFSGNTEAFF
TRBD2 | TRBJ2-4 | TRBV12-3/TRBV12-4 | few | TGTGCCAGCAGACCTTTAGCGGGAGGTGGGGACATTCAGTACTTC | CASRPLAGGGDIQYF
TRBD1 | TRBJ1-6 | TRBV3-1 | - | TGTGCCAGCAGCCAACACAACTTACAGGGGGCAAGGAATTCACCCCTCCACTTT | CASSQHNLQGARNSPLHF
- | TRBJ2-1 | TRBV15 | few | TGTGCCACCAGCAGAACGGGAGTAGGGAATGAGCAGTTCTTC | CATSRTGVGNEQFF
- | TRBJ2-6 | TRBV29-1 | - | TGCAGCGTTGTTCCAGTGCGACCTGGGGCCAACGTCCTGACTTTC | CSVVPVRPGANVLTF
- | TRBJ2-1 | TRBV29-1 | - | TGCAGCGCTAACGGGACACCTTACAATGAGCAGTTCTTC | CSANGTPYNEQFF
- | TRBJ2-7 | TRBV20-1 | - | TGCAGTGCTAGTAAACTGGGCGAGCAGTACTTC | CSASKLGEQYF
TRBD1 | TRBJ2-7 | TRBV20-1 | few | TGCAGTGCGCAGAGACAGGGGAGCTCCTACGAGCAGTACTTC | CSAQRQGSSYEQYF
TRBD1 | TRBJ2-2 | TRBV20-1 | - | TGCAGTGCTAGAAGGTGGCGCAGGGGGACCCTCCCCGGGGAGCTGTCTTTT | CSARRWRRGTLPGELSF
TRBD2 | TRBJ2-1 | TRBV6-6 | - | TGTGCCAGCAGCCCGAGCGGGAGGGCCCTAGATGAGCAGTTCTTC | CASSPSGRALDEQFF
- | TRBJ2-7 | TRBV28 | - | TGTGCCAGCAGTTCCTCGGGGATGTACGAGCAGTACTTC | CASSSSGMYEQYF
- | TRBJ2-5 | TRBV5-5 | - | TGTGCCAGCAGCTTGGTTCCCCCAATCTTCGCAGAGACCCAGTACTTC | CASSLVPPIFAETQYF
- | TRBJ2-6 | TRBV3-1 | - | TGTGCCAGCAGCCAAGGGGTAACCTCTGGGGCCAACGTCCTGACTTTC | CASSQGVTSGANVLTF
TRBD1 | TRBJ1-1 | TRBV6-5 | few | TGTGCCAGCAGTTACTCGGGACAGGGGGGCACTGAAGCTTTCTTT | CASSYSGQGGTEAFF
- | TRBJ1-6 | TRBV9 | once | TGTGCCAGCAGCGTAGGGCAGGGAGGCAATAATTCACCCCTCCACTTT | CASSVGQGGNNSPLHF
- | TRBJ1-5 | TRBV28 | - | TGTGCCAGCAGTTTAGTGGAATTGGGTCAGCCCCAGCATTTT | CASSLVELGQPQHF
TRBD1 | TRBJ2-7 | TRBV6-2/TRBV6-3 | few | TGTGCCAGCAGTCCGGGACAGGGAAGTGCGATCGAGCAGTACTTC | CASSPGQGSAIEQYF
TRBD2 | TRBJ2-5 | TRBV6-5 | - | TGTGCCAGCAGAGGGCTAGCGGGAGTCCATGAGCAGTACTTC | CASRGLAGVHEQYF
- | TRBJ1-2 | TRBV27 | - | TGTGCCAGCAGTGCCCTGGGAGGGGTATCGCGTGGCTACACCTTC | CASSALGGVSRGYTF
- | TRBJ2-3 | TRBV7-2 | - | TGTGCCAGCAGCTTCAGTAACCTCAACTGGGGAGATACGCAGTATTTT | CASSFSNLNWGDTQYF
- | TRBJ2-4 | TRBV10-3 | - | TGTGCCATCAGTGTCGGGATAGAGAAAAACATTCAGTACTTC | CAISVGIEKNIQYF
TRBD1 | TRBJ1-1 | TRBV20-1 | - | TGCAGTGCTAGGGGGAACAGGGGGCGGATCGGGGACACTGAAGCTTTCTTT | CSARGNRGRIGDTEAFF
TRBD1 | TRBJ1-2 | TRBV3-1 | - | TGTGCCAGCAGCGGCGGACAGGGGAAGACCCTCTATGGCTACACCTTC | CASSGGQGKTLYGYTF
TRBD1 | TRBJ2-1 | TRBV18 | few | TGTGCCAGCTCACCAACGACACCTAGTACAGGGGGCAAAAACAATGAGCAGTTCTTC | CASSPTTPSTGGKNNEQFF
- | TRBJ2-2 | TRBV6-1 | - | TGTGCCAGCATGCTTATCCCGGCTCGGAGTGGTACCGGGGAGCTGTTTTTT | CASMLIPARSGTGELFF
TRBD2 | TRBJ2-7 | TRBV20-1 | - | TGCAGTGCTCGATGGACTAGCGATAACGAGCAGTACTTC | CSARWTSDNEQYF
TRBD1 | TRBJ1-4 | TRBV20-1 | - | TGCAGTGCTGCCGGGACAGACTCAATCGAAAAACTGTTTTTT | CSAAGTDSIEKLFF
- | TRBJ1-5 | TRBV7-2 | - | TGTGCCAGCAGCCCCGGGCCCGATAGCAATCAGCCCCAGCATTTT | CASSPGPDSNQPQHF
TRBD1 | TRBJ2-7 | TRBV2 | - | TGTGCCAGCAGTGTTGAGAACAGGGGGCTCAACGAGCAGTACTTC | CASSVENRGLNEQYF
- | TRBJ2-3 | TRBV20-1 | - | TGCAGTGCTAGAGTTTGGGGAAGGAGACTCACAGATACGCAGTATTTT | CSARVWGRRLTDTQYF
- | TRBJ2-7 | TRBV4-3 | few | TGCGCCAGCAGCCCGGTCGACTCCTCCTACGAGCAGTACTTC | CASSPVDSSYEQYF
- | TRBJ1-2 | TRBV4-2 | - | TGTGCCAGCAGCCAAGATGGGGGGGCACAAGGCTACACCTTC | CASSQDGGAQGYTF
- | TRBJ2-4 | TRBV7-2 | once | TGTGCCAGCAGCTTAAGGGATGCGGCGAACATTCAGTACTTC | CASSLRDAANIQYF
- | TRBJ1-2 | TRBV20-1 | - | TGCAGTGCTGCCCACGGGAACTATGGCTACACCTTC | CSAAHGNYGYTF
TRBD1 | TRBJ2-3 | TRBV27 | - | TGTGCCAGCAGTTGGACAGGGGGCTTAGATACGCAGTATTTT | CASSWTGGLDTQYF
TRBD2 | TRBJ2-1 | TRBV6-6 | - | TGTGCCAGCAGTTACTCGAGTTCTGGGACTAGGGTCTATGAGCAGTTCTTC | CASSYSSSGTRVYEQFF
- | TRBJ2-7 | TRBV10-2 | - | TGCGCCAGCACAGAGCAGACGGGGGAAGCCTCTCGGGACGAGCAGTACTTC | CASTEQTGEASRDEQYF
- | TRBJ1-4 | TRBV29-1 | - | TGCAGCGTTGCCGAAATGGCCCTTAATGAAAAACTGTTTTTT | CSVAEMALNEKLFF
- | TRBJ1-5 | TRBV28 | few | TGTGCCAGCAGTTCCCTCTTCCGCCGGGGCATAAATCAGCCCCAGCATTTT | CASSSLFRRGINQPQHF
TRBD1 | TRBJ2-1 | TRBV6-2/TRBV6-3 | - | TGTGCCAGCAGTTCGACGACAGGGTCGGGTTGGAATGAGCAGTTCTTC | CASSSTTGSGWNEQFF
- | TRBJ1-2 | TRBV4-2 | - | TGTGCCAGCAGCCACCCCAAAGATCAGGGAAATGGCTACACCTTC | CASSHPKDQGNGYTF
- | TRBJ1-5 | TRBV13 | - | TGTGCCAGCAGCGCAGGGGCCGGTCAGCCCCAGCATTTT | CASSAGAGQPQHF
TRBD1 | TRBJ2-1 | TRBV6-1 | - | TGTGCCAGCAGTACGAGTGGGACAGGGATAGTCTCCTACAATGAGCAGTTCTTC | CASSTSGTGIVSYNEQFF
- | TRBJ2-5 | TRBV27 | few | TGTGCCAGCAGTTTATCAGGTGGAATGGGGGAGACCCAGTACTTC | CASSLSGGMGETQYF
- | TRBJ2-6 | TRBV9 | few | TGTGCCAGCAGCCCGTTCGATTACGGGGCCAACGTCCTGACTTTC | CASSPFDYGANVLTF